This record concerns one T cell receptor beta chain sequence. Per germline, CDR1 MGHRA and CDR2 YSYEKL. V gave up 1 base and J gave up 6 bases, with 16 bases separating them. This CDR3 contains 16 residues. This specimen belongs to a study of blood T cell repertoires in COVID-19. In the study overall: Samples representing acute and convalescent COVID-19 were sourced from the United States, Italy and Spain. T cells, B-cell-depleted T cells, or PBMCs supplied cDNA or gDNA.

Methods used by the authors: Amplification from reference gene primers served as the basis for estimated nucleated cell counts. Data came from immunoSEQ multiplex PCR; TCRdb stores just in-frame clones and leaves some out. V, J and clone size are those of that table, while D and trimming were read from the DNA. The table includes under 350,000 clones, approximately 83% detected once. The clonotype originates from an older woman with acute or convalescent COVID-19. The V call is TRBV4-1, the J call TRBJ2-4, with a possible D match to TRBD2 (7 bases). The sample was peripheral blood. CDR3 in DNA: TGCGCCAGCAGCCAAGTGGGGGGGCCTCCGGGAAACATTCAGTACTTC. Translation: CASSQVGGPPGNIQYF.